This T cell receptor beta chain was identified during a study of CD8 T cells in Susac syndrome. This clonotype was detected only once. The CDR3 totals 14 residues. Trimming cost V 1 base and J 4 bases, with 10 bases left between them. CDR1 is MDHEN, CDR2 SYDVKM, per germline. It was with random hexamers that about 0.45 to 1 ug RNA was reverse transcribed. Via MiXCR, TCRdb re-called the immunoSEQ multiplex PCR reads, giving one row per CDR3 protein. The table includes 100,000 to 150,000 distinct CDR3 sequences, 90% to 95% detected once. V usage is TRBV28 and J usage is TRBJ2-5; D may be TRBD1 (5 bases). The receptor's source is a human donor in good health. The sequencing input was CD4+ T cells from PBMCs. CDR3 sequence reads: CASSLSPGSETQYF. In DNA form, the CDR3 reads TGTGCCAGCAGTTTATCCCCAGGGTCAGAGACCCAGTACTTC.